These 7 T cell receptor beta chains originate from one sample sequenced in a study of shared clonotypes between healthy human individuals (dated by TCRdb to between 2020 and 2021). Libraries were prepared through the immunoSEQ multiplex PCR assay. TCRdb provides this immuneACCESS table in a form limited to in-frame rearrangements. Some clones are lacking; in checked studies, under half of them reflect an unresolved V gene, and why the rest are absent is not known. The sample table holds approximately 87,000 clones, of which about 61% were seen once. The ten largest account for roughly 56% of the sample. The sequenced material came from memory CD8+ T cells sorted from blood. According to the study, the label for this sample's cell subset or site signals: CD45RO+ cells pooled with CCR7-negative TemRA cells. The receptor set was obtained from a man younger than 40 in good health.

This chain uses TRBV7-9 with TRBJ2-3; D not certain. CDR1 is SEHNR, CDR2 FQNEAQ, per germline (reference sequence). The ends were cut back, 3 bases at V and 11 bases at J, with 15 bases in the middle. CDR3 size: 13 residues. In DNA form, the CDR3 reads TGTGCCAGCAGCTTTTATGTTGGCCAGAGGCAGTATTTT. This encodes CASSFYVGQRQYF.

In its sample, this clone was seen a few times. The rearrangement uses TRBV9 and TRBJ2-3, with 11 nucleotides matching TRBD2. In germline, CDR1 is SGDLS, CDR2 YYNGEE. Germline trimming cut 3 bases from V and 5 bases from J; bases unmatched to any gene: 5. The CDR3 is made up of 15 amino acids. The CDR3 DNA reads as TGTGCCAGCAGCGCCTTTAGCGGGAGGGGAGATACGCAGTATTTT. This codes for CASSAFSGRGDTQYF.

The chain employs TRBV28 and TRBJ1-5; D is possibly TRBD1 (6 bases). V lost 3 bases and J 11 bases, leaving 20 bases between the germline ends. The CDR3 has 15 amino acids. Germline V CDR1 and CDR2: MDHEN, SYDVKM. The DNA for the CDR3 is TGTGCCAGCAGTTTGTCAGGACAGCTCCGAACGGCCCAGCATTTT. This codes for CASSLSGQLRTAQHF. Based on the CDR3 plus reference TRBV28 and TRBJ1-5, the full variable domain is DVKVTQSSRYLVKRTGEKVFLECVQDMDHENMFWYRQDPGLGLRLIYFSYDVKMKEKGDIPEGYSVSREKKERFSLILESASTNQTSMYLCASSLSGQLRTAQHFGDGTRLSIL.

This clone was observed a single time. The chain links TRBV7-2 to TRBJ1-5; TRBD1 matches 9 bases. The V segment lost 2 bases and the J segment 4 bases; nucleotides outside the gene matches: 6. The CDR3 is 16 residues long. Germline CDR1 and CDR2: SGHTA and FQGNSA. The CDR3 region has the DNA TGTGCCAGCAGCTTACTGGGACAGGGACTAAATCAGCCCCAGCATTTT. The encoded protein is CASSLLGQGLNQPQHF.

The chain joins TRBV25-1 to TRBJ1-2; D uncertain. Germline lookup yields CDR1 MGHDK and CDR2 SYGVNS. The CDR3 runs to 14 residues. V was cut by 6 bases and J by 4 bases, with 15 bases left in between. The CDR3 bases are TGTGCCAGCAGCCAAAATCGAATTCCCTATGGCTACACCTTC. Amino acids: CASSQNRIPYGYTF.

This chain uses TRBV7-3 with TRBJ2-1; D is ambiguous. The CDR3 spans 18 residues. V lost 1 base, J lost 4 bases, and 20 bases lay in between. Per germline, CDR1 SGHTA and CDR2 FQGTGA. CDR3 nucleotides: TGTGCCAGCAGCTTAATGGCAGCCTCCCAACTTACATACAATGAGCAGTTCTTC. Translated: CASSLMAASQLTYNEQFF.

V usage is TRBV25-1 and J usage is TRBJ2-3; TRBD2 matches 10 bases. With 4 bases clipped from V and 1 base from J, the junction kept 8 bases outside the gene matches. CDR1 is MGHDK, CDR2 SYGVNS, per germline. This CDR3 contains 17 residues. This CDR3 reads CASSVSGRTIGTDTQYF. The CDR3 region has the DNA TGTGCCAGCAGTGTTAGCGGGAGGACGATAGGCACAGATACGCAGTATTTT. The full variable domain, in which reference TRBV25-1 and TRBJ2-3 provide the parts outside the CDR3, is EADIYQTPRYLVIGTGKKITLECSQTMGHDKMYWYQQDPGMELHLIHYSYGVNSTEKGDLSSESTVSRIRTEHFPLTLESARPSHTSQYLCASSVSGRTIGTDTQYFGPGTRLTVL.